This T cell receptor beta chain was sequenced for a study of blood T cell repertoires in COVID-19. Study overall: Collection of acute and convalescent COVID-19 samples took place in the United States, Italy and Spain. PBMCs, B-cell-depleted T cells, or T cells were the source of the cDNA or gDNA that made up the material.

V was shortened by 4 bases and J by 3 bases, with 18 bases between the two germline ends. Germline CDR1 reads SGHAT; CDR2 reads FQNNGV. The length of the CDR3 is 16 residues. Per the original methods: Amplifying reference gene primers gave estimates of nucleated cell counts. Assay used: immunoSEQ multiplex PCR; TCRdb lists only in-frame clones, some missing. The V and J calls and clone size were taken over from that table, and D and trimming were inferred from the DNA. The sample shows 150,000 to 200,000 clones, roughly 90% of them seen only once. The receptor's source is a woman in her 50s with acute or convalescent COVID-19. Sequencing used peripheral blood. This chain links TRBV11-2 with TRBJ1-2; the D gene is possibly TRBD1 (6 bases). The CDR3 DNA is TGTGCCAGCAGCTCGCGAGGACCCAAGGGGGACTATGGCTACACCTTC. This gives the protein CASSSRGPKGDYGYTF.